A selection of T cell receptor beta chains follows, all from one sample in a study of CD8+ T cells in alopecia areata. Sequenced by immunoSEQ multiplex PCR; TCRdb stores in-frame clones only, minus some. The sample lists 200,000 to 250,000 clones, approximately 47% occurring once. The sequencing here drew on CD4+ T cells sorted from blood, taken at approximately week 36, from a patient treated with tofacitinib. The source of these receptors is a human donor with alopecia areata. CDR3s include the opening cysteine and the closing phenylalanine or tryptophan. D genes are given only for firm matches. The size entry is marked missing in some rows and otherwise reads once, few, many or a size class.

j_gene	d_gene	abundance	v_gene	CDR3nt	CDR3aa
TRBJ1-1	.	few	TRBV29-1	TGCAGCGTGCGGGACGGACGAGAGAGCGCTGAAGCTTTCTTT	CSVRDGRESAEAFF
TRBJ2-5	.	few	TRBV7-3	TGTGCCAGCAGTCGAGGGTCGATGGAGACCCAGTACTTC	CASSRGSMETQYF
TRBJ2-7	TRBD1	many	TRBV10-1	TGCGCCAGCAGTCAACCCTCCGGGACAGGGGGTGTCTACGAGCAGTACTTC	CASSQPSGTGGVYEQYF
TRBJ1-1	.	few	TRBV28	TGTGCCAGCTATGGCGGGGCAAGGGGGACTGAAGCTTTCTTT	CASYGGARGTEAFF
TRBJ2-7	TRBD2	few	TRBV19	TGTGCCACGCGGGCTAGCGGCTACGAGCAGTACTTC	CATRASGYEQYF
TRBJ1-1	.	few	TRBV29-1	TGCAGCGTTGAACTCTGGAGGGAAAACACTGAAGCTTTCTTT	CSVELWRENTEAFF
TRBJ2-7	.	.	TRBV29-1	TGCAGCGTTGAAATGGGGGGCTACGAGCAGTACTTC	CSVEMGGYEQYF
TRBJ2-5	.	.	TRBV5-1	TGCGCCAGCAGCTTCGGCACTCTTGGCGAGACCCAGTACTTC	CASSFGTLGETQYF
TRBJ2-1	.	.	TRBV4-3	TGCGCCAGCAGCCAAGAACCCAGCAGATTCTACAATGAGCAGTTCTTC	CASSQEPSRFYNEQFF
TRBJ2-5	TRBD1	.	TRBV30	TGTGCCGGGACAGGGGGACTGGAGACCCAGTACTTC	CAGTGGLETQYF
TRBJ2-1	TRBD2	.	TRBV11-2	TGCGCCAGCAGCCAAGTGCCGGGACTAGCTGGCAATGAGCAGTTCTTC	CASSQVPGLAGNEQFF
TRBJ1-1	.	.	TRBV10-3	TGTGCCATCAGTGAGTCGGGAATGAACACTGAAGCTTTCTTT	CAISESGMNTEAFF
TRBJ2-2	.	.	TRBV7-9	TGTGCCAGCAGAGACACAAACACCGGGGAGCTGTTTTTT	CASRDTNTGELFF
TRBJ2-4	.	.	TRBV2	TGTGCCAGCGGCGACGGGGGAGCCAAAAACATTCAGTACTTC	CASGDGGAKNIQYF
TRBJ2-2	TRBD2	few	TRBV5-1	TGCGCCAGCAGCCTCCGCGGGCTAGCGGGAGGACCAACTAACACCGGGGAGCTGTTTTTT	CASSLRGLAGGPTNTGELFF
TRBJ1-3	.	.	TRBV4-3	TGCGCCAGCAGCCAAGAGGCAGGGTCTGGAAACACCATATATTTT	CASSQEAGSGNTIYF
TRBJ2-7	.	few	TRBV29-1	TGCAGCGTTGACTCTGGGCTGGAGCAGTACTTC	CSVDSGLEQYF
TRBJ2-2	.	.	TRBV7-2	TGTGCCAGCAGCCCTCCTCCCTCGGGATCCGGGGAGCTGTTTTTT	CASSPPPSGSGELFF
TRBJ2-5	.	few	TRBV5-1	TGCGCCAGCAGCACAGCGGTTGCGGAGACCCAGTACTTC	CASSTAVAETQYF
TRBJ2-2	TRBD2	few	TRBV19	TGTGCCAGTAGTCCACGTGGACTAGCGGGAGTCCCCGGGGAGCTGTTTTTT	CASSPRGLAGVPGELFF
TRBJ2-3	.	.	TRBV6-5	TGTGCCAGTCAAACAGGCTATACGCAGTATTTT	CASQTGYTQYF
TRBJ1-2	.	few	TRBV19	TGTGCCAGTAGTATAGTAGGACGTCCCGACGGCTACACCTTC	CASSIVGRPDGYTF
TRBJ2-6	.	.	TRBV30	TGTGCCTGGAGTTTAGGGGGCTCTGGGGCCAACGTCCTGACTTTC	CAWSLGGSGANVLTF
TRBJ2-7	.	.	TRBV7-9	TGTGCCAGCAGGAGGGAAGGTAGCGGCAACTACGAGCAGTACTTC	CASRREGSGNYEQYF
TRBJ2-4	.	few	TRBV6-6	TGTGCCAGCACCAAGGGACCCCAAAGGAACATTCAGTACTTC	CASTKGPQRNIQYF
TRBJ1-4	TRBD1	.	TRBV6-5	TGTGCCAGCAGTTTCTTGGGACAGGGTAATGAAAAACTGTTTTTT	CASSFLGQGNEKLFF
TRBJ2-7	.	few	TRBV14	TGTGCCAGCAGCCAAGGTCTAGGGGGTTACGAGCAGTACTTC	CASSQGLGGYEQYF
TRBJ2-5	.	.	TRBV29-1	TGCAGCGTTGCACGAGGGGTCCAAGAGACCCAGTACTTC	CSVARGVQETQYF
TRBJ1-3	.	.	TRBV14	TGTGCCAGCAGCCTTCGACAGTCTTCCTCTGGAAACACCATATATTTT	CASSLRQSSSGNTIYF
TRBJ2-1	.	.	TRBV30	TGTGCCTGGAGCCGGCAATACAATGAGCAGTTCTTC	CAWSRQYNEQFF
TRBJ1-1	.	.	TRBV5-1	TGCGCCAGCAGCTTGGACGGGAGCACTGAAGCTTTCTTT	CASSLDGSTEAFF
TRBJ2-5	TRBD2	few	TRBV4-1	TGCGCCAGCAGCCAATTTCTTAGCGGGACTCAAGAGACCCAGTACTTC	CASSQFLSGTQETQYF